This TCR beta chain is drawn from a study of chronic HIV infection and antiretroviral therapy. This clonotype was seen repeatedly, ten times or more. TCRdb processed the 5' RACE reads anew with MiXCR; each CDR3 protein has one entry. The sample holds approximately 30,000 distinct CDR3 sequences, under 9.5% seen once. The V end was cut by 2 bases, the J end by 2 bases, with 10 bases between. This CDR3 contains 15 residues. The germline V gene has CDR1 MNHEY and CDR2 SVGAGI. This TCR came from an adult who had HIV and had not received antiretroviral therapy, or was an uninfected healthy control (not recorded which). The specimen was peripheral blood. The chain recombines TRBV6-5 with TRBJ1-5, with unresolved D. CDR3 sequence reads: CASSYGAAGNQPQHF. The CDR3 DNA is TGTGCCAGCAGTTACGGAGCGGCGGGCAATCAGCCCCAGCATTTT.